The T cell receptor (beta chain) described here comes from a study of Ad26.COV2.S vaccination and SARS-CoV-2 variants. As for the study in general: Donor got 5x10^10 or 1x10^11 viral particles of Ad26.COV2.S. Study observations and caveats: Vaccine and placebo recipients had comparable breadth of non-spike TCRs. Vaccinees displayed broader spike-specific TCR repertoires than placebo recipients.

Deletions cut 2 bases from V and 0 bases from J, with 7 bases between. Germline V gene lookup returns CDR1 LNHNV and CDR2 YYDKDF (reference sequence). The CDR3 contains 15 residues. The treatment: around 19 received Ad26.COV2.S at low or high dose, single or two shots; about 5 received placebo; per-sample allocation not given. The investigators took samples on day 63 after the first vaccine or placebo injection. SARS-CoV-2 spike from the Wuhan strain was encoded by the vaccine, an Ad26 vector. Concerning this clone: The antigen is not known.

Libraries were prepared by immunoSEQ multiplex PCR; TCRdb keeps only in-frame clonotypes and omits some of them. This sample has 350,000 to 550,000 clones, with roughly 89% found just once. The source was peripheral blood, collected in a trial of Ad26.COV2.S vaccine versus placebo. The V and J genes are TRBV15 and TRBJ2-2; D possibly uses TRBD1 or TRBD2 (5 bases each). The source is a person aged 18-60 years who received the Ad26.COV2.S COVID-19 vaccine or a placebo. CDR3 nucleotide sequence: TGTGCCACCAGCAGACAGGGACCGAACACCGGGGAGCTGTTTTTT. Translation: CATSRQGPNTGELFF.